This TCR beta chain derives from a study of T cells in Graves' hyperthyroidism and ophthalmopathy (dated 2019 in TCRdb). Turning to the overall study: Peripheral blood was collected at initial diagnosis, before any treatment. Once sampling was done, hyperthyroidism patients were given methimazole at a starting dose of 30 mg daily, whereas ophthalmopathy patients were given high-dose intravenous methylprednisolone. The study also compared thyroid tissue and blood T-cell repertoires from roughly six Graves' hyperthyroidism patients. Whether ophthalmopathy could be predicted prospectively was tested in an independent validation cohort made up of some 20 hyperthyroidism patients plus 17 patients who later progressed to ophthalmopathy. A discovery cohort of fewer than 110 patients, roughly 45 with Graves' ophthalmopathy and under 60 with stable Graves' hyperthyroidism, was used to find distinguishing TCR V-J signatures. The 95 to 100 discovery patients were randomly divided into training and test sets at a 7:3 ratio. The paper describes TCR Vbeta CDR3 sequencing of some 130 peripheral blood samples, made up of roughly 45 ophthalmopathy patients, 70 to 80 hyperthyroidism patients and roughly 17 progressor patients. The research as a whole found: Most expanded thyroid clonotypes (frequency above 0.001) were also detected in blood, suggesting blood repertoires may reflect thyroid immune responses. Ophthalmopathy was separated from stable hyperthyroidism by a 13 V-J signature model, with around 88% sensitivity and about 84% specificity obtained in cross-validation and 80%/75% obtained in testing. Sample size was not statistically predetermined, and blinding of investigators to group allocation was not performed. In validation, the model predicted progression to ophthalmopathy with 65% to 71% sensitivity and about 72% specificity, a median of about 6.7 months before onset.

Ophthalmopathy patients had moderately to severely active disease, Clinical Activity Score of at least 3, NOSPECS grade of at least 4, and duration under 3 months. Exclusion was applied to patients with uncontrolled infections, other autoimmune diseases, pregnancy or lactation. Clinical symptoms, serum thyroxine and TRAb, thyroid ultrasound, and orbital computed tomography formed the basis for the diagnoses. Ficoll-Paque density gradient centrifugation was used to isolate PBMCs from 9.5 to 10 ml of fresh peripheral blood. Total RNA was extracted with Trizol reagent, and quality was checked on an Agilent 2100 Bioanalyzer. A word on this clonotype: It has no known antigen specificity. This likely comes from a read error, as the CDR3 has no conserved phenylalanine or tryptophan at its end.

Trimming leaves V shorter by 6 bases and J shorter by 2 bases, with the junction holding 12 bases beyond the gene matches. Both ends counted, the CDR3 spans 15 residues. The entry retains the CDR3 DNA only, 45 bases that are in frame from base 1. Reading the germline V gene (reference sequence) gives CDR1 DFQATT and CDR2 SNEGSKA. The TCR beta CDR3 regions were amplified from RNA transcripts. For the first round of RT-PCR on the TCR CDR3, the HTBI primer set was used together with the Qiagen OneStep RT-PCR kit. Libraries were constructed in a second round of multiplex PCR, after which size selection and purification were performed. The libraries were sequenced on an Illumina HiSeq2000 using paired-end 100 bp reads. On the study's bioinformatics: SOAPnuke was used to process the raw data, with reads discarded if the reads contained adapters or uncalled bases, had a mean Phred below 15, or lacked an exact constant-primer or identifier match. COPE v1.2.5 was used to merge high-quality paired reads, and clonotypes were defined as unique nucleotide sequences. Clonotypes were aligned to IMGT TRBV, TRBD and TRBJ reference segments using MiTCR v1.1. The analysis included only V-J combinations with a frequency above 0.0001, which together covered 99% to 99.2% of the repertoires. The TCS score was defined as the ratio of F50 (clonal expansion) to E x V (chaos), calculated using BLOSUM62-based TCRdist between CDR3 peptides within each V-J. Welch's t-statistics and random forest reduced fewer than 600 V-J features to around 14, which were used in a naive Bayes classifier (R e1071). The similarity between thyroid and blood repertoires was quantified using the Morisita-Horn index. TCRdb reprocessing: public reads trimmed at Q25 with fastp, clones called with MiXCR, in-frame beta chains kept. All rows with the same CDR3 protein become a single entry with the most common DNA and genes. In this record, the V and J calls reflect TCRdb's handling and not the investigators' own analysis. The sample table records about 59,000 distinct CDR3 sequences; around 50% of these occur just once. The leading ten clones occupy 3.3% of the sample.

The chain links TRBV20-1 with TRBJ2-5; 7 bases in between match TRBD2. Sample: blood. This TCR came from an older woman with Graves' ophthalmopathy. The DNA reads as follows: TGCAGTGCCCGTACTAGCGCAAATTTACAAGAGACCCAGTACCTC. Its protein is CSARTSANLQETQYL.